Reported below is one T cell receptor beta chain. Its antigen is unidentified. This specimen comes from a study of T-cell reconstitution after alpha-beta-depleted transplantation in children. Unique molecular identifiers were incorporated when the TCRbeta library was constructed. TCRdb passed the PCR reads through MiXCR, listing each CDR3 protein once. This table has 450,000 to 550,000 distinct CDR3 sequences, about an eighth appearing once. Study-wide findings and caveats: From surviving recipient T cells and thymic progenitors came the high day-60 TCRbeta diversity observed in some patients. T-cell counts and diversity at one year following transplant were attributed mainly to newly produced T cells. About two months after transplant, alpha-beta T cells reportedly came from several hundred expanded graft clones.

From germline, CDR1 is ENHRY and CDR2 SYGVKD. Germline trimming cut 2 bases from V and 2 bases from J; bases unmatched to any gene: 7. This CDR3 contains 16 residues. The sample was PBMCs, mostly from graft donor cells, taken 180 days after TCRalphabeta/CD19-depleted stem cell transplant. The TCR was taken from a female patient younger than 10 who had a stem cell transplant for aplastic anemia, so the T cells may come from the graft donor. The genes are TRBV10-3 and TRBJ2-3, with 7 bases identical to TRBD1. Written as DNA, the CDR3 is TGTGCCATCAGTGAGCGAGGACAGGAGACCACAGATACGCAGTATTTT. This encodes CAISERGQETTDTQYF.